The clone carrying this T cell receptor (beta chain) was observed a few times. Its specificity is unknown. This entry belongs to a study of CD8+CD57+ T cells in acquired aplastic anemia. The wider study: Healthy donors averaged around 10 million reads for CD4+ cells.

Genomic DNA provided the template from which TCR beta VDJ and CDR3 profiles were obtained. TCRdb itself ran the reads through MiXCR, one entry per CDR3 protein. Of some 240,000 distinct CDR3 sequences listed, almost 35% were seen once; the top ten hold more than 0.95%. Germline CDR1 reads DFQATT; CDR2 reads SNEGSKA (reference sequence). CDR3 length: 14 residues. The V and J ends lost 6 bases and 7 bases respectively, with 21 bases between them. Study-level results: The study found no significant CD8+ Simpson's diversity difference between patients and controls. Roughly 30 CD8+ CDR3 sequences occurred in both the patients and the controls.

V and J are TRBV20-1 and TRBJ1-1, with a tentative D call TRBD1 (5 bases). The TCR originated in a human donor in good health, serving as a control. Sequences were obtained from sorted CD4+, CD8+, or CD8+CD57+ T cells (not recorded which) from PBMCs. CDR3 sequence reads: CSASGAGPPNEAFF. CDR3 nucleotide sequence: TGCAGTGCAAGCGGGGCAGGGCCGCCAAATGAAGCTTTCTTT.